The 25 T cell receptor beta chains presented below share a single source sample, sequenced in a study of blood T cells in healthy people across ages. The second PCR ran about 6 to 12 cycles with a sample-barcoded 5' primer and J-beta primers. TCRdb reprocessed the 5' RACE reads with MiXCR, giving one entry per CDR3 protein. The repertoire includes some 1.4 million distinct CDR3 sequences, about 40% of them detected once, and less than 8% sits in the top ten. Source material: blood. The receptors were gathered from a woman younger than 35 in good health.

This clonotype was detected a few times. The V call is TRBV2, the J call TRBJ2-7; the match to TRBD2 covers 10 bases. The CDR3 consists of 14 residues. V lost 6 bases and J lost 3; bases outside the gene matches: 5. CDR1 SNHLY and CDR2 FYNNEI come from the germline V gene. DNA for the CDR3: TGTGCCAGCAGCCACGAGCGGGAGGGCTACGAGCAGTACTTC. This encodes CASSHEREGYEQYF.

This clonotype came up a few times. The genes are TRBV27 and TRBJ2-5; possible D gene TRBD2, 5 bases. The CDR3 spans 14 residues. V dropped 7 bases and J dropped 5 bases, with 17 bases sitting between them. Germline V gene sequence: CDR1 MNHEY, CDR2 SMNVEV (reference sequence). The CDR3 sequence: CASNDHGVGETQYF. CDR3 coding DNA: TGTGCCAGCAACGATCACGGGGTTGGTGAGACCCAGTACTTC.

The chain has TRBV12-3 or TRBV12-4 and TRBJ2-7; TRBD1 aligns across 8 bases. Trimming removed 6 bases from V and 0 bases from J; junction bases left unmatched: 7. The CDR3 extends over 15 amino acids. CDR3 DNA: TGTGCCAGCAGACTCTCCGGGACAGGCTCCTACGAGCAGTACTTC. The encoded protein is CASRLSGTGSYEQYF.

The V call is TRBV29-1, the J call TRBJ2-2, with D hard to call. Germline assignment: CDR1 SQVTM and CDR2 ANQGSEA. V lost 6 bases and J lost 5, with 10 bases in between. There are 12 residues in the CDR3. The CDR3 is CSVRFITGELFF. CDR3 nucleotide sequence: TGCAGCGTACGCTTCATAACCGGGGAGCTGTTTTTT.

The chain carries TRBV29-1 and TRBJ1-2; no reliable D call. CDR1 and CDR2 from the germline V gene are SQVTM and ANQGSEA. This CDR3 has 14 residues. The ends were cut back, 5 bases at V and 3 bases at J, with 16 bases in the middle. In DNA, the CDR3 is TGCAGCGTTTCCCAGGCGGTCCGCTACTATGGCTACACCTTC. As protein: CSVSQAVRYYGYTF.

On this clonotype: The junction departs from the called germline gene at one end, perhaps through a read error. The rearrangement links TRBV9 to TRBJ2-1; 9 positions match TRBD2. Germline lookup yields CDR1 SGDLS and CDR2 YYNGEE. The CDR3 is made up of 13 amino acids. This chain's CDR3 is CASGGGAYSEQFF. CDR3 DNA: TGTGCCAGCGGCGGGGGGGCTTACAGTGAGCAGTTCTTC.

CDR3 amino acids: CASSLGFDGRGYEQYF. The CDR3 DNA is TGTGCCAGCAGCTTAGGATTTGATGGCAGGGGCTACGAGCAGTACTTC. The chain recombines TRBV7-6 with TRBJ2-5, with a weak D call TRBD1 (6 bases). The DNA matches TRBJ2-7 better at its end, which makes the J call doubtful. CDR1 is SGHVS and CDR2 is FNYEAQ in the germline V gene. There are 16 residues in the CDR3.

The rearrangement uses TRBV29-1 and TRBJ2-2; possibly TRBD1 for D (5 bases). CDR1 SQVTM and CDR2 ANQGSEA come from the germline V gene. The CDR3 is 14 amino acids. Trimming stripped 7 bases from V and 4 bases from J, with 16 bases between. Here the CDR3 DNA reads TGCAGCGGGCTGACAGCGACGGGCACCGGGGAGCTGTTTTTT. Its translation is CSGLTATGTGELFF.

The V call is TRBV20-1, the J call TRBJ2-3; 10 bases match TRBD1. The trim removed 3 bases at V and 0 bases at J, leaving 6 bases unmatched. Germline V gene lookup returns CDR1 DFQATT and CDR2 SNEGSKA (reference sequence). This CDR3 is built from 16 residues. The CDR3 region has the DNA TGCAGTGCTAGGCGACAGGGGGCCCTCAGCACAGATACGCAGTATTTT. Translating gives CSARRQGALSTDTQYF.

This clonotype was detected only a few times. CDR3 bases: TGTGCCAGCAGTCCCGCCGAGGCAGATACGCAGTATTTT. Amino acid sequence: CASSPAEADTQYF. The gene calls are TRBV27 and TRBJ2-3; no clear D gene. CDR1 is MNHEY, CDR2 SMNVEV, per germline (reference sequence). The CDR3 is 13 amino acids. V was shortened by 5 bases and J by 4 bases, with 10 bases between the two germline ends.

V is TRBV20-1 and J is TRBJ1-2; 8 bases match TRBD1. The length of the CDR3 is 16 residues. Germline lookup yields CDR1 DFQATT and CDR2 SNEGSKA (reference sequence). The V gene end was trimmed by 5 bases and the J gene end by 4 bases; junction bases not matched to a gene: 15. This CDR3 is CSAPRQGFQGGYGYTF. DNA for the CDR3: TGCAGTGCTCCCCGACAGGGGTTTCAAGGGGGCTATGGCTACACCTTC.

The chain has TRBV10-3 and TRBJ2-7; TRBD2 agrees at 7 bases. J was trimmed by 3 bases and V by 2 bases; bases with no gene match: 4. This CDR3 is 14 amino acids long. Per the germline V gene, CDR1 is ENHRY and CDR2 is SYGVKD. This CDR3 reads CAISEAGGSYEQYF. For the CDR3, the DNA is TGTGCCATCAGTGAGGCTGGCGGGAGCTACGAGCAGTACTTC.

This clonotype has more than one count but fewer than ten. V gene TRBV29-1 combines with J gene TRBJ1-2; 7 positions match TRBD1. Germline values: CDR1 SQVTM, CDR2 ANQGSEA. The CDR3 spans 12 residues. V shed 5 bases and J 3 bases; nucleotides not matched to a gene: 3. The chain's CDR3 is CSVPGGYYGYTF. In DNA, the CDR3 is TGCAGCGTTCCAGGGGGGTACTATGGCTACACCTTC.

Of note for this clonotype: One end of the junction fails to match germline, which may point to a read error. The rearrangement links TRBV5-1 to TRBJ2-7, with 13 bases that match TRBD2. The length of the CDR3 is 17 residues. The V gene's germline CDR1 is SGHRS and CDR2 YFSETQ. The CDR3 DNA reads as TGCGTCAGCAGCTTGGGAGGACTAGCGGGGGTCTCCTACGAGCAGTACTTC. Translating it yields CVSSLGGLAGVSYEQYF.

This clonotype appeared a few times. The V call is TRBV29-1, the J call TRBJ2-3; TRBD2 agrees at 10 bases. The germline V gene encodes CDR1 SQVTM and CDR2 ANQGSEA. The CDR3 runs 12 residues. Trimming took 7 bases from V and 9 from J; bases not matched to a gene: 7. In DNA form, the CDR3 reads TGCAGCGGTTCAGCGGGAGGGGACACGCAGTATTTT. Protein: CSGSAGGDTQYF.

The sample holds a few counts of this clonotype. J is TRBJ1-2 and V is TRBV3-1; the D gene is possibly TRBD1 (5 bases). V lost 3 bases, J lost 4 bases, and 9 bases lay in between. CDR1 is LGHDT, CDR2 YNNKEL, per germline (reference sequence). This CDR3 is 13 amino acids long. Written as DNA, the CDR3 is TGTGCCAGCAGCCAGCGACAGATCTATGGCTACACCTTC. This encodes CASSQRQIYGYTF.

The J gene is TRBJ1-5, the V gene TRBV7-6, with no clear D. The CDR3 spans 15 residues. Per the germline V gene, CDR1 is SGHVS and CDR2 is FNYEAQ. Trimming cost V 1 base and J 6 bases, with 13 bases left between them. The CDR3 DNA follows: TGTGCCAGCAGCTTAGTATCCGGGGAAGGTCAGCCCCAGCATTTT. Protein sequence: CASSLVSGEGQPQHF.

This clonotype was observed a single time. V usage is TRBV7-2 and J usage is TRBJ2-5, with D possibly TRBD2 on 7 matching bases. Gene TRBJ2-7 matches the end of the DNA better, so the J call may be wrong. Per germline, CDR1 SGHTA and CDR2 FQGNSA. The CDR3 consists of 15 residues. CDR3 protein: CASSPTGGGAYEQYF. CDR3 nucleotides: TGTGCCAGCAGCCCAACCGGCGGGGGCGCGTACGAGCAGTACTTC.

The rearrangement links TRBV20-1 to TRBJ1-1; D call uncertain. The CDR3 has 13 amino acids. Germline V gene data show CDR1 as DFQATT and CDR2 as SNEGSKA (reference sequence). The V and J ends lost 0 bases and 1 base respectively, with 6 bases between them. CDR3 bases: TGCAGTGCTAGAGATCTATCGAACACTGAAGCTTTCTTT. Amino acid sequence: CSARDLSNTEAFF.

The chain combines TRBV19 with TRBJ2-1, with a tentative D call TRBD1 (5 bases). CDR3 size: 13 residues. Deletions cut 5 bases from V and 8 bases from J, with 13 bases between. Germline assignment: CDR1 LNHDA and CDR2 SQIVND (reference sequence). The CDR3 protein is CASSGFRRDEQFF. The CDR3, as DNA: TGTGCCAGTAGTGGCTTTCGCAGGGATGAGCAGTTCTTC.

This sequence joins TRBV19 and TRBJ1-1, with D possibly matching TRBD1 (5 bases). The germline V gene encodes CDR1 LNHDA and CDR2 SQIVND (reference sequence). The length of the CDR3 is 12 residues. Trimming left V 5 bases short and J 10 bases short, with 14 bases between. CDR3 DNA sequence: TGTGCCAGTAGTCCGAATCGGGGCCCAGCTTTCTTT. Its protein is CASSPNRGPAFF.

The chain has TRBV15 and TRBJ2-1, with D perhaps TRBD2 (6 bases). This CDR3 has 13 amino acids. CDR1 and CDR2 (germline): LNHNV, YYDKDF (reference sequence). Deletions cut 5 bases from V and 5 bases from J, with 10 bases between. The CDR3 loop is CATSHAGHNEQFF. CDR3 coding DNA: TGTGCCACCAGCCATGCGGGGCACAATGAGCAGTTCTTC.

This clonotype was counted between two and nine times. The gene calls are TRBV29-1 and TRBJ1-2, with 8 bases fitting TRBD1. The CDR3 totals 16 residues. Germline values: CDR1 SQVTM, CDR2 ANQGSEA. After removal of 1 base from V and 5 bases from J, the junction contained 12 bases not matched to a gene. As DNA, the CDR3 is TGCAGCGTTGAAGGGGACCGGGACAGGAGATTTTATGGCTACACCTTC. It translates to CSVEGDRDRRFYGYTF.

This chain uses TRBV28 with TRBJ2-1; TRBD1 aligns across 8 bases. CDR1 and CDR2 from the germline V gene are MDHEN and SYDVKM. The CDR3 covers 15 residues. V shed 6 bases, J shed 6 bases, and the junction held 10 bases outside the gene matches. Written as DNA, the CDR3 is TGTGCCAGCAGGACCGACAGGGGAGGAGGCAATGAGCAGTTCTTC. Translation gives CASRTDRGGGNEQFF.

This clonotype has just a few counts. The chain employs TRBV12-3 or TRBV12-4 and TRBJ2-1, with 7 positions matching TRBD2. After removal of 2 bases from V and 6 bases from J, the junction contained 7 bases not matched to a gene. The CDR3 has 15 residues. CDR3 nucleotides: TGTGCCAGCAGTTTATCCGGGGGAGGGTTCAATGAGCAGTTCTTC. Translating it yields CASSLSGGGFNEQFF.